The 20 T cell receptor beta chains given below trace back to one sample, sequenced in a study of OX40 agonist ivuxolimab in advanced cancers. Receptor libraries were prepared by the immunoSEQ multiplex PCR assay. In TCRdb, the immuneACCESS table is reduced to in-frame sequences with V and J assigned. These tables do not hold every clone; where another copy was compared, an unresolved V gene accounts for under half, and the others remain unexplained. The sample table contains more than 50,000 clones; only one count was recorded for roughly 85% of them. The ten largest clones take up about 4.5% of the sample. The source material was CD4+ or CD8+ T cells sorted from blood, sampled in a trial of the OX40 agonist ivuxolimab. Every receptor here comes from an adult with an advanced solid tumor such as melanoma, head and neck, liver or kidney cancer.

This clone has only one observation. The chain couples TRBV11-3 to TRBJ2-5; D gene ambiguous. The CDR3 spans 15 residues. Trimming took 0 bases from V and 1 from J, leaving 9 bases between them. Germline lookup yields CDR1 SGHNT and CDR2 YENEEA. CDR3 sequence: CASSLDSDLQETQYF. CDR3 nucleotides: TGTGCCAGCAGCTTAGATTCGGACCTCCAAGAGACCCAGTACTTC.

J is TRBJ2-7 and V is TRBV7-8; TRBD1 matches at 8 bases. The V gene end was trimmed by 4 bases and the J gene end by 3 bases; junction bases not matched to a gene: 5. The CDR3 is made up of 14 amino acids. Germline CDR1 is SGHVS and CDR2 is FQNEAQ. The CDR3 sequence is CASSSSTGGYEQYF. CDR3 nucleotide sequence: TGTGCCAGCAGCTCGTCCACAGGGGGCTACGAGCAGTACTTC.

The rearrangement links TRBV7-2 to TRBJ2-5; 7 bases are shared with TRBD1. From germline, CDR1 is SGHTA and CDR2 FQGNSA. The CDR3 sequence is 13 residues long. The J segment lost 2 bases and the V segment lost 8 bases, leaving 5 bases of the junction unmatched. CDR3 nucleotides: TGTGCCAGCGGGGTCAGGGGGCAAGAGACCCAGTACTTC. Translation gives CASGVRGQETQYF. Using reference TRBV7-2 and TRBJ2-5 for the parts outside the CDR3, the full variable domain is GAGVSQSPSNKVTEKGKDVELRCDPISGHTALYWYRQSLGQGLEFLIYFQGNSAPDKSGLPSDRFSAERTGGSVSTLTIQRTQQEDSAVYLCASGVRGQETQYFGPGTRLLVL.

This clone was detected once. V usage is TRBV6-5 and J usage is TRBJ2-1, with 11 bases matching TRBD2. The J segment lost 6 bases and the V segment lost 2 bases, leaving 3 bases of the junction unmatched. The CDR3 extends over 15 amino acids. The germline V gene encodes CDR1 MNHEY and CDR2 SVGAGI. For the CDR3, the DNA is TGTGCCAGCAGTTACCTACTAGCGGGAGTCAATGAGCAGTTCTTC. Residues: CASSYLLAGVNEQFF.

This clone was recorded only once. The chain uses TRBV5-1 and TRBJ2-7; D uncertain. The germline CDR1 and CDR2 sequences are SGHRS and YFSETQ. Trimming took off 2 bases at V and 0 bases at J, with 12 bases between the two ends. CDR3 length equals 15 residues. CDR3 nucleotide sequence: TGCGCCAGCAGCTTAGACTTTACGGGCTCCTACGAGCAGTACTTC. Its protein is CASSLDFTGSYEQYF.

The gene calls are TRBV7-3 and TRBJ2-1; D gene uncertain. CDR1 SGHTA and CDR2 FQGTGA come from the germline V gene. This CDR3 has 13 amino acids. V lost 3 bases and J lost 2, with 5 bases in between. CDR3 sequence: CASSFPPYNEQFF. In nucleotides, the CDR3 is TGTGCCAGCAGCTTTCCTCCCTACAATGAGCAGTTCTTC.

The J gene is TRBJ2-2, the V gene TRBV5-1; D is possibly TRBD1 or TRBD2 (5 bases each). The V end lost 3 bases, the J end lost 7 bases, and 19 bases lay between the germline ends. This CDR3 contains 16 residues. Germline lookup yields CDR1 SGHRS and CDR2 YFSETQ. The CDR3 DNA sequence: TGCGCCAGCAGCTCCCGGGACCCGAGGAGTGTCGGGGAGCTGTTTTTT. Encoded protein: CASSSRDPRSVGELFF. Variable domain in full (rest from reference TRBV5-1 and TRBJ2-2): KAGVTQTPRYLIKTRGQQVTLSCSPISGHRSVSWYQQTPGQGLQFLFEYFSETQRNKGNFPGRFSGRQFSNSRSEMNVSTLELGDSALYLCASSSRDPRSVGELFFGEGSRLTVL.

The V and J genes are TRBV27 and TRBJ2-5; TRBD2 matches at 9 bases. Per germline, CDR1 MNHEY and CDR2 SMNVEV (reference sequence). Unmatched junction bases numbered 12, after V lost 6 bases and J lost 7 bases. The length of the CDR3 is 15 residues. CDR3 sequence reads: CASSPDGAGGGTQYF. CDR3 sequence (DNA): TGTGCCAGCAGCCCAGATGGGGCGGGAGGGGGGACCCAGTACTTC.

V and J are TRBV5-1 and TRBJ2-6; D gene unclear. CDR3 length: 14 residues. Trimming took off 5 bases at V and 2 bases at J, with 8 bases between the two ends. Germline lookup yields CDR1 SGHRS and CDR2 YFSETQ. The CDR3 coding sequence is TGCGCCAGCAGACTTAGCCCTGGGGCCAACGTCCTGACTTTC. Translated: CASRLSPGANVLTF.

The rearrangement uses TRBV11-2 and TRBJ1-3, with D maybe TRBD1 (5 bases). Germline lookup yields CDR1 SGHAT and CDR2 FQNNGV. The CDR3 covers 16 residues. The V end was cut by 1 base, the J end by 0 bases, with 10 bases between. The CDR3 sequence is CASSLGGGGSGNTIYF. CDR3 in DNA: TGTGCCAGCAGCTTAGGAGGTGGGGGCTCTGGAAACACCATATATTTT.

J is TRBJ1-2 and V is TRBV27; weak D call: TRBD1 (5 bases). Per germline, CDR1 MNHEY and CDR2 SMNVEV (reference sequence). The V end lost 8 bases, the J end lost 2 bases, and 21 bases lay between the germline ends. The CDR3 covers 16 residues. The CDR3: CASFGEQVPRNYGYTF. The CDR3 DNA reads TGTGCCAGCTTTGGCGAACAGGTCCCAAGGAACTATGGCTACACCTTC.

The V call is TRBV13, the J call TRBJ2-7; TRBD1 is a possible D gene (6 bases). Germline V gene sequence: CDR1 PRHDT, CDR2 FYEKMQ (reference sequence). V lost 5 bases to trimming and J lost 2 bases, with 19 bases between them. The CDR3 spans 16 residues. Here the CDR3 reads CASSELSPRGPYEQYF. The CDR3 region has the DNA TGTGCCAGCAGCGAGTTAAGCCCCAGGGGTCCCTACGAGCAGTACTTC.

This clone was counted between two and nine times. The rearrangement joins TRBV4-1 to TRBJ1-2; D ambiguous. V lost 0 bases and J lost 5, with 7 bases in between. Germline CDR1 reads MGHRA; CDR2 reads YSYEKL. The CDR3 is 13 residues long. The CDR3 bases are TGCGCCAGCAGCCAAGATCCCGGTTATGGCTACACCTTC. Translating gives CASSQDPGYGYTF.

The chain recombines TRBV11-3 with TRBJ2-2; perhaps TRBD2 as D (7 bases). The CDR3 runs to 14 residues. CDR1 is SGHNT, CDR2 YENEEA, per germline. Deletions cut 6 bases from V and 7 bases from J, with 15 bases between. CDR3 region: CASREGEGIGELFF. In DNA form, the CDR3 reads TGTGCCAGCAGAGAGGGGGAGGGTATCGGGGAGCTGTTTTTT.

The CDR3 loop is CASRQGSRQFF. Here the CDR3 DNA reads TGTGCCAGCAGGCAGGGCTCAAGACAGTTCTTC. V and J are TRBV27 and TRBJ2-1; D possibly corresponds to TRBD1 (5 bases). Trimming removed 6 bases from V and 13 bases from J, with 13 bases in between. There are 11 residues in the CDR3. From germline, CDR1 is MNHEY and CDR2 SMNVEV (reference sequence).

The genes are TRBV4-2 and TRBJ2-4; D is perhaps TRBD1 or TRBD2 (5 bases each). CDR1 and CDR2 (germline): LGHNA, YNFKEQ. Trimming stripped 1 base from V and 9 bases from J, with 19 bases between. This CDR3 region has 16 residues. The CDR3 bases are TGTGCCAGCAGCCAAGCGGGTGCCCTAGTTGGGGGCATTCAGTACTTC. Its translation: CASSQAGALVGGIQYF.

The V gene is TRBV7-8, the J gene TRBJ2-3; no clear D. The CDR3 consists of 13 residues. V shed 1 base and J shed 5 bases, with 7 bases lying between them. The germline CDR1 and CDR2 sequences are SGHVS and FQNEAQ. The chain's CDR3 is CASSLGWEDTQYF. The CDR3 DNA reads TGTGCCAGCAGCTTAGGTTGGGAAGATACGCAGTATTTT.

The CDR3 DNA reads TGTGCCAGCTCACCCCGTACAGGGAGATTCAACGCAGATACGCAGTATTTT. Amino acids: CASSPRTGRFNADTQYF. The chain employs TRBV18 and TRBJ2-3; D might be TRBD1 (6 bases). This CDR3 comprises 17 residues. V was shortened by 3 bases and J by 4 bases, with 20 bases between the two germline ends. CDR1 KGHSH and CDR2 LQKENI come from the germline V gene.

This clone appeared once. V is TRBV2 and J is TRBJ2-5; 9 bases map to TRBD2. The V segment lost 8 bases and the J segment 5 bases; nucleotides outside the gene matches: 9. The germline V gene encodes CDR1 SNHLY and CDR2 FYNNEI. CDR3 length equals 14 residues. This CDR3 is CASSAGGVGETQYF. CDR3 in DNA: TGTGCCAGCTCAGCGGGAGGTGTTGGCGAGACCCAGTACTTC. The full variable domain, its missing parts supplied by reference TRBV2 and TRBJ2-5, is EPEVTQTPSHQVTQMGQEVILRCVPISNHLYFYWYRQILGQKVEFLVSFYNNEISEKSEIFDDQFSVERPDGSNFTLKIRSTKLEDSAMYFCASSAGGVGETQYFGPGTRLLVL.

This chain joins TRBV11-3 and TRBJ2-1; a weak D match, TRBD2 (6 bases). The CDR3 has 15 residues. The V gene lost 8 bases and the J gene lost 4 bases, with 18 bases spanning the gap. Germline loops: CDR1 SGHNT, CDR2 YENEEA. CDR3 in amino acids: CASEGGTERYNEQFF. In DNA, the CDR3 is TGTGCCAGCGAGGGCGGGACCGAAAGATACAATGAGCAGTTCTTC.